A selection of T cell receptor beta chains follows, all from one sample in a study of molecular identifiers for immune sequencing clone quantification. TCRdb redid the calling of the PCR reads with MiXCR, one entry per CDR3 protein. The sample has around 480,000 distinct CDR3 sequences, around 23% seen once. Material: naive CD8+ T cells from blood, with Jurkat cell RNA spiked in. The source of these receptors is a human donor in good health. Some libraries in this study had Jurkat cell RNA spiked in. The CDR3 runs from the conserved cysteine through the conserved F or W. Fields, in order: V gene, J gene, D gene, CDR3 protein. A D gene is named only where the DNA matches it firmly.

v_call: TRBV27
j_call: TRBJ2-7
d_call: .
cdr3_aa: CASSPDTDGLQYF

v_call: TRBV12-3/TRBV12-4
j_call: TRBJ2-3
d_call: .
cdr3_aa: CASSLRQGVADTQYF

v_call: TRBV30
j_call: TRBJ2-1
d_call: .
cdr3_aa: CAWSVHSQSNEQFF

v_call: TRBV12-5
j_call: TRBJ1-2
d_call: TRBD1
cdr3_aa: CASGPRTQGNYGYTF

v_call: TRBV30
j_call: TRBJ1-6
d_call: .
cdr3_aa: CAWTGGRNNSPLHF

v_call: TRBV28
j_call: TRBJ2-7
d_call: TRBD1
cdr3_aa: CASSLSPGQGRSEQYF

v_call: TRBV13
j_call: TRBJ2-1
d_call: TRBD1
cdr3_aa: CASNYRDRVMDEQFF

v_call: TRBV27
j_call: TRBJ1-1
d_call: .
cdr3_aa: CASTQGLNTEAFF

v_call: TRBV10-3
j_call: TRBJ2-7
d_call: .
cdr3_aa: CAISESGRGYEQYF

v_call: TRBV4-1
j_call: TRBJ1-1
d_call: TRBD1
cdr3_aa: CASSQKTGFNTEAFF

v_call: TRBV4-3
j_call: TRBJ1-1
d_call: .
cdr3_aa: CASSQGRMEAFF

v_call: TRBV2
j_call: TRBJ1-4
d_call: TRBD1
cdr3_aa: CASSFPGQGIPVFF

v_call: TRBV7-6
j_call: TRBJ1-1
d_call: TRBD1
cdr3_aa: CASSLAIGTGGENTEAFF

v_call: TRBV10-3
j_call: TRBJ2-7
d_call: TRBD2
cdr3_aa: CAISLTSGGFYEQYF

v_call: TRBV7-9
j_call: TRBJ2-2
d_call: .
cdr3_aa: CASSLGSGTNTGELFF

v_call: TRBV10-3
j_call: TRBJ2-7
d_call: .
cdr3_aa: CAISGSTTGNGAYEQYF

v_call: TRBV20-1
j_call: TRBJ2-7
d_call: .
cdr3_aa: CSANRDPPYEQYF

v_call: TRBV7-8
j_call: TRBJ2-7
d_call: TRBD2
cdr3_aa: CASSLLRGGSEQYF

v_call: TRBV28
j_call: TRBJ2-1
d_call: .
cdr3_aa: CASTGTDWGLRNEQFF

v_call: TRBV18
j_call: TRBJ2-5
d_call: .
cdr3_aa: CASSPEGKETQYF

v_call: TRBV6-5
j_call: TRBJ2-7
d_call: TRBD2
cdr3_aa: CASGAGGSYEQYF

v_call: TRBV12-3/TRBV12-4
j_call: TRBJ2-1
d_call: TRBD1
cdr3_aa: CASSELDRENEQFF

v_call: TRBV12-3/TRBV12-4
j_call: TRBJ2-7
d_call: .
cdr3_aa: CARSPAGFNEQYF

v_call: TRBV30
j_call: TRBJ2-2
d_call: .
cdr3_aa: CAWSVLDGGELFF

v_call: TRBV20-1
j_call: TRBJ2-7
d_call: .
cdr3_aa: CSARGRQELTYEQYF